The clone carrying this TCR beta chain was observed a few times. Its antigen remains unknown. Expressed TCRB transcripts were sequenced because the entire RNA isolate underwent reverse transcription. Assay: immunoSEQ multiplex PCR; the TCRdb copy retains only in-frame clones and omits some. This repertoire shows approximately 600,000 clones, around 12% found once; its top ten account for 0.095% to 0.15%. The data stem from a study of beta chain features in type 1 diabetes. V lost 7 bases, J lost 9 bases, and 11 bases lay in between. CDR1 and CDR2 from the germline V gene are SGDLS and YYNGEE. There are 12 residues in the CDR3. General observations from the study: For cells with high TCR expression, cDNA sequencing could yield over-representation. Whatever favoring of shorter templates PCR might show would apply equally to patients and controls. A moderate, significant TCRB CDR3 shortening appeared in type 1 diabetes across four CD4+ subsets. Small HLA sub-analyses could not settle whether HLA shapes TCRB rearrangement.

Markers CD45RO/CCR7/CD25/CD127/CD95/CD27 served to sort CD4+ naive, central memory, regulatory and stem cell-like memory cells. Specimen: naive CD4+ T cells from blood. The sequence was collected from a man aged 25-45 years with type 1 diabetes. The V and J genes are TRBV9 and TRBJ1-6; TRBD1 might be the D (5 bases). CDR3: CASPREPSPLHF. Written as DNA, the CDR3 is TGTGCCAGCCCCAGGGAACCTTCACCCCTCCACTTT.